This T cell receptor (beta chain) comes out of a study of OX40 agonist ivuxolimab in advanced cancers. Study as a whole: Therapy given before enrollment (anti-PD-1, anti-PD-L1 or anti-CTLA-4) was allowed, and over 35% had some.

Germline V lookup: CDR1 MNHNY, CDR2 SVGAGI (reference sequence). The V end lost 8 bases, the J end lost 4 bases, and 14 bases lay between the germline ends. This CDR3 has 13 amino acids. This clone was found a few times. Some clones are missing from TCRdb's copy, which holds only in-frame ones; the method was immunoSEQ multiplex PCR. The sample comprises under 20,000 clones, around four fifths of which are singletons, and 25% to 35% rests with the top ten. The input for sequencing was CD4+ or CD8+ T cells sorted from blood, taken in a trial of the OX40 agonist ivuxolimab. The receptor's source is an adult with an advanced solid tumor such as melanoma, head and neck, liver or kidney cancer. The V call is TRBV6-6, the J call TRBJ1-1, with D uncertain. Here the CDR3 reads CASGTRNPTEAFF. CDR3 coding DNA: TGTGCCAGCGGAACAAGGAATCCCACTGAAGCTTTCTTT.